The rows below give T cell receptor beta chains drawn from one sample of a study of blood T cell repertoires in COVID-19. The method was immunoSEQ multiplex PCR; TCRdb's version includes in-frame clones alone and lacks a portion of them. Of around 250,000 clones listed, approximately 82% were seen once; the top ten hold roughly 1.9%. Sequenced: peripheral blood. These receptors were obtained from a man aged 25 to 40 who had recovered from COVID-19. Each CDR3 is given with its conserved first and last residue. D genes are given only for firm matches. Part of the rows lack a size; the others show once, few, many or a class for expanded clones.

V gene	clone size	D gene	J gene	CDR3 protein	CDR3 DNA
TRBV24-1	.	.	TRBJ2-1	CATSEGPGHQQFF	TGTGCCACCAGTGAGGGTCCGGGACACCAGCAGTTCTTC
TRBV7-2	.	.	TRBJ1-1	CASSWGEYTEAFF	TGTGCCAGCAGTTGGGGAGAGTACACTGAAGCTTTCTTT
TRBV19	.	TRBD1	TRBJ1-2	CASKKGGQGAKSGYGYTF	TGTGCCAGTAAGAAGGGAGGACAGGGGGCGAAGTCCGGCTATGGCTACACCTTC
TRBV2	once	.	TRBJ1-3	CASIRQVYSGNTIYF	TGTGCCAGCATCAGACAGGTTTACTCTGGAAACACCATATATTTT
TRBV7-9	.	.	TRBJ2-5	CASSPQSETQYF	TGTGCCAGCAGCCCCCAGTCCGAGACCCAGTACTTC
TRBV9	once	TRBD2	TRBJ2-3	CASSVVSGGNTDTQYF	TGTGCCAGCAGCGTAGTAAGCGGGGGGAATACAGATACGCAGTATTTT
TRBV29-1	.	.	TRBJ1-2	CSVGSGGYGYTF	TGCAGCGTTGGGTCAGGAGGCTATGGCTACACCTTC
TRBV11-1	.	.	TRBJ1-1	CASSLVDSGTEAFF	TGTGCCAGCAGCTTAGTGGACAGTGGGACTGAAGCTTTCTTT
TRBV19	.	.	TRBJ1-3	CASSIQDSGNTIYF	TGTGCCAGTAGTATACAGGATTCTGGAAACACCATATATTTT
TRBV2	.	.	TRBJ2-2	CASSDSQGNGGELFF	TGTGCCAGCAGTGATAGTCAGGGGAATGGCGGGGAGCTGTTTTTT
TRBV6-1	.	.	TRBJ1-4	CASSEALMGSPAGKLFF	TGTGCCAGCAGTGAAGCGCTGATGGGGTCGCCCGCGGGAAAACTGTTTTTT
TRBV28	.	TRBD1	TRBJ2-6	CASSYDRVGANVLTF	TGTGCCAGCAGCTACGACAGGGTCGGGGCCAACGTCCTGACTTTC
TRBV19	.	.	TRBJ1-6	CASSGRRVSYNSPLHF	TGTGCCAGTAGCGGACGCAGGGTTTCCTATAATTCACCCCTCCACTTT
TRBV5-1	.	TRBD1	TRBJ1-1	CASSLLSGQGITEAFF	TGCGCCAGCAGCTTACTGTCGGGACAGGGGATCACTGAAGCTTTCTTT
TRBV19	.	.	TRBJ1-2	CASSMEHRGYGYTF	TGTGCCAGTAGTATGGAACATCGGGGCTATGGCTACACCTTC
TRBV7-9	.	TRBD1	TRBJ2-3	CASSTRGHRDTQYF	TGTGCCAGCAGCACCAGGGGGCATAGGGATACGCAGTATTTT
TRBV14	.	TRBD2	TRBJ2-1	CASSRQGGRGNEQFF	TGTGCCAGCAGCCGACAGGGCGGGAGGGGCAATGAGCAGTTCTTC
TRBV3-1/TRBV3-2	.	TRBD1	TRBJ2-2	CASSPPDRPNTGELFF	TGTGCCAGCAGCCCCCCGGACAGGCCGAACACCGGGGAGCTGTTTTTT
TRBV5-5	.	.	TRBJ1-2	CASSSTGRSGGYTF	TGTGCCAGCAGCTCGACCGGGAGGTCGGGAGGCTACACCTTC
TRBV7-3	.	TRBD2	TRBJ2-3	CASSLTSGGPTDTQYF	TGTGCCAGCAGCTTAACTAGCGGGGGGCCCACAGATACGCAGTATTTT